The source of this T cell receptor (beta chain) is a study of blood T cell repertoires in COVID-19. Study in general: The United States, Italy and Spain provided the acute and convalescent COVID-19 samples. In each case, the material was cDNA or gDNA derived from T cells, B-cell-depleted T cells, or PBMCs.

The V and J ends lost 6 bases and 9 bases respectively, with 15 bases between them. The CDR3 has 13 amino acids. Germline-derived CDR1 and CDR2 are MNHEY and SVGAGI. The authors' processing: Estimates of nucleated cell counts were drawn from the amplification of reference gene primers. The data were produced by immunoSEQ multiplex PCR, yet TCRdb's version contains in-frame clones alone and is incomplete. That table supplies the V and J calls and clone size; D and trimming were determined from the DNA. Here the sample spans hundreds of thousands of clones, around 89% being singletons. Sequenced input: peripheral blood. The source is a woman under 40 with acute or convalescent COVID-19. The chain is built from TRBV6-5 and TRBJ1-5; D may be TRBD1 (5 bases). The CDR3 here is CASSTGTTSPQHF. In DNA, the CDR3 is TGTGCCAGCAGCACCGGGACTACTTCGCCCCAGCATTTT.